This TCR beta chain comes out of a study of somatic mutations in cytotoxic T cells in rheumatoid arthritis. Regarding the study as a whole: Among patients with rheumatoid arthritis, but not healthy controls, CD8+ clonality increased with age.

The protocol was immunoSEQ multiplex PCR, while the TCRdb copy is restricted to in-frame clones and leaves out a portion. This repertoire shows 3,000 or so clones, around nine tenths found once; its top ten account for 14% to 15%. To note about this clone: The target antigen is unknown.

V was pared by 0 bases and J by 2 bases, with 8 bases between. This CDR3 spans 14 amino acids. CDR1 SGDLS and CDR2 YYNGEE come from the germline V gene. V is TRBV9 and J is TRBJ1-1; D gene uncertain. The sequencing input was CD8+ T cells sorted from blood. The clonotype originates from a woman in her late teens or twenties with rheumatoid arthritis. CDR3 in amino acids: CASSVGSGNTEAFF. The CDR3 coding sequence is TGTGCCAGCAGCGTAGGCTCAGGAAACACTGAAGCTTTCTTT.